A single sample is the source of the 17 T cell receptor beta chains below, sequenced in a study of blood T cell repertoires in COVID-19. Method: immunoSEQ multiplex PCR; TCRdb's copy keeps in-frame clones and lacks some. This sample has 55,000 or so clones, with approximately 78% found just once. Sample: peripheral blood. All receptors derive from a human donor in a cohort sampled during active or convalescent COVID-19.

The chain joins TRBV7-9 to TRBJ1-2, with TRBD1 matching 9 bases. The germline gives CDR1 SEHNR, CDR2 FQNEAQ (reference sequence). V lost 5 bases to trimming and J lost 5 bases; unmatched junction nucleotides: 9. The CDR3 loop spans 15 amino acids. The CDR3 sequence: CASSPGQGVGYGYTF. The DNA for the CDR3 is TGTGCCAGCAGCCCGGGACAGGGTGTCGGATATGGCTACACCTTC.

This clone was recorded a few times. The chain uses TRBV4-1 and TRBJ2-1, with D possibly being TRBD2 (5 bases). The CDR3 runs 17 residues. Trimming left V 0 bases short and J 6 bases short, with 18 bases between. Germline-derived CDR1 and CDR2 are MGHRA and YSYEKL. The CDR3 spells CASSQDRSSRLLNEQFF. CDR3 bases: TGCGCCAGCAGCCAAGATCGGTCTAGCCGACTCCTCAATGAGCAGTTCTTC.

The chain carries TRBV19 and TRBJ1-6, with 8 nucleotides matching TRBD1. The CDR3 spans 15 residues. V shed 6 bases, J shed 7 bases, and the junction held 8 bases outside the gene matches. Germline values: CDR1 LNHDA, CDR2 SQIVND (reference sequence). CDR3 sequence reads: CASRTNRGGNSPLHF. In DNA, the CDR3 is TGTGCCAGTAGGACGAACAGGGGGGGGAATTCACCCCTCCACTTT. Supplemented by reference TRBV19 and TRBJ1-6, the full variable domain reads DGGITQSPKYLFRKEGQNVTLSCEQNLNHDAMYWYRQDPGQGLRLIYYSQIVNDFQKGDIAEGYSVSREKKESFPLTVTSAQKNPTAFYLCASRTNRGGNSPLHFGNGTRLTVT.

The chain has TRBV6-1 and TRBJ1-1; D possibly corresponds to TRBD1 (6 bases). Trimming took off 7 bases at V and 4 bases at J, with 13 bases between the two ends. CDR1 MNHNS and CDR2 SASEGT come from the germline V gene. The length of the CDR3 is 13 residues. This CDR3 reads CASKGLGGTEAFF. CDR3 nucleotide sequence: TGTGCCAGCAAGGGGTTAGGGGGCACTGAAGCTTTCTTT.

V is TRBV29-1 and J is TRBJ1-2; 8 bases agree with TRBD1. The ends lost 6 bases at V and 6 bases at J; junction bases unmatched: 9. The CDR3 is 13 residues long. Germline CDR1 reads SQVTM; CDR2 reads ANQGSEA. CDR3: CSVAKQGVDGYTF. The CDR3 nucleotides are TGCAGCGTGGCGAAACAGGGGGTGGATGGCTACACCTTC.

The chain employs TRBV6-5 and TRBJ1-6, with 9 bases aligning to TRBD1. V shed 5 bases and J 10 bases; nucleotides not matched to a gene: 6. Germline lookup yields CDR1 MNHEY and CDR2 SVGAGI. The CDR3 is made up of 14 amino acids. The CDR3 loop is CASSLQGARSPLHF. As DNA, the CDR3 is TGTGCCAGCAGTCTACAGGGGGCGCGATCACCCCTCCACTTT.

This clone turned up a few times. CDR3 nucleotides: TGTGCCAGCAGCTTAGTAGGGGGGGCCGGCCCCCCAGAAGCTTTCTTT. Translation gives CASSLVGGAGPPEAFF. V is TRBV7-2 and J is TRBJ1-1; maybe TRBD1 (6 bases). CDR1 and CDR2 (germline): SGHTA, FQGNSA. Trimming left V 1 base short and J 8 bases short, with 20 bases between. The CDR3 contains 16 residues.

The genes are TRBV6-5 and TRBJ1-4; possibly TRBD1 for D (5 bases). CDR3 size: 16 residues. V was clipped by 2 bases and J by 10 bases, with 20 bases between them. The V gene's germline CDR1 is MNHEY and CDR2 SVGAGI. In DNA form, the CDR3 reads TGTGCCAGCAGTTACAAGGAGGGGAGGATGTTGCGAAAACTGTTTTTT. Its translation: CASSYKEGRMLRKLFF.

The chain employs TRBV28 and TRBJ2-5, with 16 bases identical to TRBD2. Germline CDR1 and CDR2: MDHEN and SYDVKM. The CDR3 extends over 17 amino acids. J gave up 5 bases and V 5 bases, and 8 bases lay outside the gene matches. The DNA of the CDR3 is TGTGCCAGCAGTCAGGGACTAGCGGGGGGGTGGGTTGAGACCCAGTACTTC. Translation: CASSQGLAGGWVETQYF.

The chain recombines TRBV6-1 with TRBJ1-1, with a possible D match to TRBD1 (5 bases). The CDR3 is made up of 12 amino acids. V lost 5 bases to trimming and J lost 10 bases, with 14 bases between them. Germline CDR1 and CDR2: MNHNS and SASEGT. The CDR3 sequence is CASSSQQTGAFF. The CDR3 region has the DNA TGTGCCAGCAGTTCTCAACAAACAGGAGCTTTCTTT.

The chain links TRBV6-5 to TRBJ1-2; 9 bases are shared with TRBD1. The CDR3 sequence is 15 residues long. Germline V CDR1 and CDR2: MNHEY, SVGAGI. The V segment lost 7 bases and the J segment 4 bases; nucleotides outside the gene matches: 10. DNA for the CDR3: TGTGCCAGCACCCCACAACAGGGGGCGGGCTATGGCTACACCTTC. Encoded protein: CASTPQQGAGYGYTF.

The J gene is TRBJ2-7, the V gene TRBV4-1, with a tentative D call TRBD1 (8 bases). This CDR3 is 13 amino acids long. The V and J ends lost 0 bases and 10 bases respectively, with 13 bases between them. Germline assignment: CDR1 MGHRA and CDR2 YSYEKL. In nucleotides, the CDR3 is TGCGCCAGCAGCCAAGAAACAGGGGGGGAACAGTACTTC. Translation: CASSQETGGEQYF.

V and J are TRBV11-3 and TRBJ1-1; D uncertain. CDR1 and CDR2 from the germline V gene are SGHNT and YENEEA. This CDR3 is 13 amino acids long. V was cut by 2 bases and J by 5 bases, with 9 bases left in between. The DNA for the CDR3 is TGTGCCAGCAGCTTAAATTCCGTGACTGAAGCTTTCTTT. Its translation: CASSLNSVTEAFF.

The CDR3 nucleotides read TGTGCCAGCAGCTTGGAGGAGGGGCGGTACGAGCAGTACTTC. Its translation: CASSLEEGRYEQYF. This chain joins TRBV5-5 and TRBJ2-7; TRBD2 might be the D (6 bases). Germline CDR1 is SGHKS and CDR2 is YYEKEE (reference sequence). V gave up 0 bases and J gave up 4 bases, with 11 bases separating them. CDR3 length: 14 residues.

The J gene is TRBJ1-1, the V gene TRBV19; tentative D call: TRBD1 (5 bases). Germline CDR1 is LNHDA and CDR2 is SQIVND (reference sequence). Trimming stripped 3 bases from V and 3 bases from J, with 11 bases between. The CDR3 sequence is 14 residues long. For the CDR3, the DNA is TGTGCCAGTAGTATGGGCCCCAGGGACACTGAAGCTTTCTTT. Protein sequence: CASSMGPRDTEAFF. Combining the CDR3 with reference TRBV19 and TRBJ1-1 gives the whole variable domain DGGITQSPKYLFRKEGQNVTLSCEQNLNHDAMYWYRQDPGQGLRLIYYSQIVNDFQKGDIAEGYSVSREKKESFPLTVTSAQKNPTAFYLCASSMGPRDTEAFFGQGTRLTVV.

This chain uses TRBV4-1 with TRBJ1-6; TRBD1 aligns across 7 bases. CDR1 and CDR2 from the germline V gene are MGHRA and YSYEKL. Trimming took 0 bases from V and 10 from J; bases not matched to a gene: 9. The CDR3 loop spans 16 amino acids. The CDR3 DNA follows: TGCGCCAGCAGCCAAGAGACAGGGAAGAACGGATCACCCCTCCACTTT. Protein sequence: CASSQETGKNGSPLHF.

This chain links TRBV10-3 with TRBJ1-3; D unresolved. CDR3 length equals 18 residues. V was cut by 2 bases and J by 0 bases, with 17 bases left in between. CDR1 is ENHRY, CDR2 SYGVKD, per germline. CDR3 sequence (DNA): TGTGCCATCAGTGAGGCCGGACTAGGCTTGAGCTCTGGAAACACCATATATTTT. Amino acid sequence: CAISEAGLGLSSGNTIYF.